The 12 T cell receptor beta chains listed next were all sequenced from one sample in a study of OX40 agonist ivuxolimab in advanced cancers. Measured with immunoSEQ multiplex PCR; TCRdb has only the in-frame clones, and not every one. The data contain over 80,000 clones, 80% to 90% of them singletons. The sample here was CD4+ or CD8+ T cells sorted from blood, taken in a trial of the OX40 agonist ivuxolimab. Every receptor here comes from an adult with an advanced solid tumor such as melanoma, head and neck, liver or kidney cancer.

The sample holds one count of this clone. The chain joins TRBV11-2 to TRBJ2-2, with D maybe TRBD2 (5 bases). The CDR3 is 14 amino acids. Germline V gene lookup returns CDR1 SGHAT and CDR2 FQNNGV. The V gene lost 4 bases and the J gene lost 13 bases, with 19 bases spanning the gap. The CDR3 here is CASSSLPQAGGLFF. The CDR3 bases are TGTGCCAGCAGCTCCCTTCCTCAGGCGGGCGGGCTGTTTTTT. The full variable domain, rest sourced from reference TRBV11-2 and TRBJ2-2, is EAGVAQSPRYKIIEKRQSVAFWCNPISGHATLYWYQQILGQGPKLLIQFQNNGVVDDSQLPKDRFSAERLKGVDSTLKIQPAKLEDSAVYLCASSSLPQAGGLFFGEGSRLTVL.

V usage is TRBV5-1 and J usage is TRBJ1-5; D is perhaps TRBD1 (5 bases). CDR1 is SGHRS, CDR2 YFSETQ, per germline. The CDR3 is 16 amino acids. Trimming took 0 bases from V and 1 from J, leaving 11 bases between them. The CDR3 here is CASSLEGAGSNQPQHF. Here the CDR3 DNA reads TGCGCCAGCAGCTTGGAAGGGGCAGGGAGCAATCAGCCCCAGCATTTT.

V usage is TRBV5-1 and J usage is TRBJ2-3; 12 bases agree with TRBD2. V shed 4 bases, J shed 2 bases, and the junction held 5 bases outside the gene matches. This CDR3 is 16 amino acids long. Germline V gene sequence: CDR1 SGHRS, CDR2 YFSETQ. The CDR3 coding sequence is TGCGCCAGCAGCATTACTAGCGGGAGGCCCACAGATACGCAGTATTTT. It is translated as CASSITSGRPTDTQYF.

The rearrangement uses TRBV5-1 and TRBJ2-1, with D tentatively TRBD1 (6 bases). The CDR3 totals 14 residues. The germline gives CDR1 SGHRS, CDR2 YFSETQ. V lost 0 bases to trimming and J lost 3 bases, with 7 bases between them. The chain's CDR3 is CASSLGTDYNEQFF. The CDR3 DNA sequence: TGCGCCAGCAGCTTGGGGACAGACTACAATGAGCAGTTCTTC.

The chain employs TRBV4-2 and TRBJ2-6, with TRBD1 matching over 9 bases. This CDR3 is 18 amino acids long. Germline V gives CDR1 LGHNA, CDR2 YNFKEQ. V gave up 4 bases and J gave up 1 base; unmatched junction bases: 8. Here the CDR3 DNA reads TGTGCCAGCAGCCCCGGGTACAGGGGGCGATCTGGGGCCAACGTCCTGACTTTC. Protein product: CASSPGYRGRSGANVLTF.

J is TRBJ2-3 and V is TRBV28; 7 bases agree with TRBD1. CDR1 is MDHEN and CDR2 is SYDVKM in the germline V gene. This CDR3 is 15 amino acids long. The V and J ends lost 6 bases and 2 bases, in that order; junction bases with no gene match: 8. The DNA of the CDR3 is TGTGCCAGCAGCCCAGACAGGGCTTACACAGATACGCAGTATTTT. Translated, it gives CASSPDRAYTDTQYF.

The gene calls are TRBV5-1 and TRBJ2-7, with a weak D call TRBD1 (6 bases). The CDR3 sequence is 14 residues long. Looked up from germline, CDR1 is SGHRS and CDR2 is YFSETQ. The V end was cut by 0 bases, the J end by 7 bases, with 14 bases between. CDR3 sequence reads: CASSLAGTTSEQYF. The CDR3 DNA reads TGCGCCAGCAGCTTGGCTGGGACAACTAGTGAGCAGTACTTC.

This chain joins TRBV28 and TRBJ2-3; D is possibly TRBD1 (5 bases). This CDR3 has 15 amino acids. Trimming stripped 3 bases from V and 0 bases from J, with 10 bases between. The germline gives CDR1 MDHEN, CDR2 SYDVKM. The CDR3 loop reads CASSLGRPSTDTQYF. In DNA form, the CDR3 reads TGTGCCAGCAGTTTGGGGCGACCTAGCACAGATACGCAGTATTTT.

The rearrangement links TRBV13 to TRBJ2-5; TRBD2 aligns across 10 bases. The closer fit of TRBJ2-7 to the DNA end suggests the J call may be wrong. Per the germline V gene, CDR1 is PRHDT and CDR2 is FYEKMQ (reference sequence). The CDR3 length is 16 residues. CDR3 in amino acids: CASSPRGLATAYEQYF. The CDR3 bases are TGTGCCAGCAGCCCCCGGGGACTAGCGACCGCCTACGAGCAGTACTTC.

The genes are TRBV29-1 and TRBJ2-1, with D maybe TRBD2 (6 bases). V lost 7 bases to trimming and J lost 6 bases, with 25 bases between them. The CDR3 extends over 16 amino acids. Germline V lookup: CDR1 SQVTM, CDR2 ANQGSEA. The CDR3 DNA reads as TGCAGCGCCCGTTCGAAACTAGCACGGACTGGCAATGAGCAGTTCTTC. Translated, it gives CSARSKLARTGNEQFF.

This rearrangement joins TRBV7-8 to TRBJ1-1, with D possibly matching TRBD1 (5 bases). Trimming pared 1 base from V and 3 bases from J, leaving 12 bases between. The germline gives CDR1 SGHVS, CDR2 FQNEAQ. This CDR3 is 15 amino acids long. The CDR3 is CASSLEARAYTEAFF. CDR3 nucleotides: TGTGCCAGCAGCTTAGAGGCCAGGGCGTACACTGAAGCTTTCTTT.

The chain recombines TRBV5-6 with TRBJ2-2; TRBD1 aligns across 9 bases. The CDR3 has 15 amino acids. After removal of 2 bases from V and 3 bases from J, the junction contained 2 bases not matched to a gene. The germline CDR1 and CDR2 sequences are SGHDT and YYEEEE. CDR3 residues: CASSFRDRDTGELFF. CDR3 nucleotide sequence: TGTGCCAGCAGCTTCCGGGACAGGGACACCGGGGAGCTGTTTTTT.